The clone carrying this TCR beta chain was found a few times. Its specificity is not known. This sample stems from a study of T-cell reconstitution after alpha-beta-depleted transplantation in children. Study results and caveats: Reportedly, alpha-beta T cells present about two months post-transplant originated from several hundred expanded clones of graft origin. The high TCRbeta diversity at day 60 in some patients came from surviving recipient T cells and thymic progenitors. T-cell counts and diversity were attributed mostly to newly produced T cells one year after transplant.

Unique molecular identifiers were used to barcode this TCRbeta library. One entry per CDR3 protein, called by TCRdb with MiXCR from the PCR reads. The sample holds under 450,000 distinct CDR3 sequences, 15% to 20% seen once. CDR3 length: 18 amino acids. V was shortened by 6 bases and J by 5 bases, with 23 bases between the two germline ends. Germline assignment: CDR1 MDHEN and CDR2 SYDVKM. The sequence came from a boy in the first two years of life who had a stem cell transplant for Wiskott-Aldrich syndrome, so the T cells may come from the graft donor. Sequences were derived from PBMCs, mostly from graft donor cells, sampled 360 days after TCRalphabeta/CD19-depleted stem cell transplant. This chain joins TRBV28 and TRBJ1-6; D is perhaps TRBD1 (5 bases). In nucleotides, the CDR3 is TGTGCCAGCAGAACCACACGGGACCTCCCTGTAGATAATTCACCCCTCCACTTT. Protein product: CASRTTRDLPVDNSPLHF. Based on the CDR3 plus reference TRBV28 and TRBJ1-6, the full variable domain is DVKVTQSSRYLVKRTGEKVFLECVQDMDHENMFWYRQDPGLGLRLIYFSYDVKMKEKGDIPEGYSVSREKKERFSLILESASTNQTSMYLCASRTTRDLPVDNSPLHFGNGTRLTVT.